These 27 T cell receptor beta chains originate from one sample sequenced in a study of blood T cell repertoires in COVID-19. TCRdb keeps only in-frame clones here, not all; method: immunoSEQ multiplex PCR. Of 140,000 to 150,000 clones in the sample, around 90% were seen once. The sample taken for sequencing was peripheral blood. These receptors were collected from a man between 65 and 79 years old with acute or convalescent COVID-19.

The chain combines TRBV25-1 with TRBJ1-5, with 8 bases aligning to TRBD1. The junction had 4 bases not matched to a gene; V was cut back by 2 bases and J by 4 bases. The CDR3 is made up of 15 amino acids. Germline lookup yields CDR1 MGHDK and CDR2 SYGVNS. CDR3 sequence (DNA): TGTGCCAGCAGTGAAGCAGGGGGCGAGAATCAGCCCCAGCATTTT. Its protein is CASSEAGGENQPQHF.

CDR3 nucleotides: TGTGCCAGCAGCCGGGACTTACAAGAGACCCAGTACTTC. Its translation: CASSRDLQETQYF. The chain couples TRBV2 to TRBJ2-5; possibly TRBD2 for D (6 bases). V was cut by 6 bases and J by 2 bases, with 10 bases left in between. Germline V gene lookup returns CDR1 SNHLY and CDR2 FYNNEI. The CDR3 is made up of 13 amino acids. The full variable domain, its missing parts supplied by reference TRBV2 and TRBJ2-5, is EPEVTQTPSHQVTQMGQEVILRCVPISNHLYFYWYRQILGQKVEFLVSFYNNEISEKSEIFDDQFSVERPDGSNFTLKIRSTKLEDSAMYFCASSRDLQETQYFGPGTRLLVL.

V and J are TRBV28 and TRBJ1-2; TRBD1 matches 8 bases. V gave up 5 bases and J gave up 6 bases; unmatched junction bases: 8. Germline lookup yields CDR1 MDHEN and CDR2 SYDVKM. The CDR3 covers 14 residues. For the CDR3, the DNA is TGTGCCAGCAGTAAAGAAGGACAGGGCCATGGCTACACCTTC. Its translation is CASSKEGQGHGYTF.

The chain couples TRBV5-4 to TRBJ1-2; tentatively, D is TRBD1 (5 bases). The germline V gene has CDR1 SGHNT and CDR2 YYREEE (reference sequence). V was pared by 0 bases and J by 4 bases, with 13 bases between. CDR3 length: 15 residues. CDR3 DNA: TGTGCCAGCAGCTTGGGGTCGGGGGTGAGCTATGGCTACACCTTC. Translated: CASSLGSGVSYGYTF.

The chain is built from TRBV7-8 and TRBJ2-1, with 7 positions matching TRBD2. J gave up 9 bases and V 4 bases, and 12 bases lay outside the gene matches. Germline assignment: CDR1 SGHVS and CDR2 FQNEAQ. The CDR3 loop spans 15 amino acids. CDR3 region: CASSSGLEGDFEQFF. The CDR3 DNA is TGTGCCAGCAGCTCCGGACTAGAAGGGGACTTTGAGCAGTTCTTC.

This clone occurred once. V is TRBV7-2 and J is TRBJ2-1; perhaps TRBD1 as D (6 bases). Trimming removed 7 bases at V and 3 bases at J, with 10 bases between. The CDR3 extends over 13 amino acids. Germline V CDR1 and CDR2: SGHTA, FQGNSA. Here the CDR3 DNA reads TGTGCCAGCACCAGGGACAACTACAATGAGCAGTTCTTC. Amino acids: CASTRDNYNEQFF.

This sequence joins TRBV5-6 and TRBJ2-7, with D perhaps TRBD2 (6 bases). Germline V gene data show CDR1 as SGHDT and CDR2 as YYEEEE. Deletions cut 3 bases from V and 6 bases from J, with 16 bases between. The CDR3 consists of 14 residues. Here the CDR3 reads CASSWGVSPAEQYF. The CDR3 coding sequence is TGTGCCAGCAGCTGGGGGGTGAGCCCCGCCGAGCAGTACTTC.

J is TRBJ1-2 and V is TRBV4-1; 8 bases fit TRBD1. The CDR3 sequence is 15 residues long. The germline CDR1 and CDR2 sequences are MGHRA and YSYEKL. V was clipped by 0 bases and J by 6 bases; unmatched bases: 6. This chain's CDR3 is CASSQEPGQGDGYTF. As DNA, the CDR3 is TGCGCCAGCAGCCAAGAACCCGGACAGGGCGATGGCTACACCTTC.

The J gene is TRBJ1-1, the V gene TRBV5-1; maybe TRBD1 (6 bases). The CDR3 loop spans 14 amino acids. With 0 bases removed from V and 6 bases from J, the gap between germline ends came to 12 bases. CDR1 is SGHRS, CDR2 YFSETQ, per germline. The CDR3 spells CASSLEQGRSEAFF. The CDR3 DNA follows: TGCGCCAGCAGCTTGGAACAGGGAAGGTCTGAAGCTTTCTTT. Full variable domain (rest looked up from reference TRBV5-1 and TRBJ1-1): KAGVTQTPRYLIKTRGQQVTLSCSPISGHRSVSWYQQTPGQGLQFLFEYFSETQRNKGNFPGRFSGRQFSNSRSEMNVSTLELGDSALYLCASSLEQGRSEAFFGQGTRLTVV.

CDR3: CASSPITGNTEAFF. Written as DNA, the CDR3 is TGTGCCAGCAGCCCCATAACGGGGAACACTGAAGCTTTCTTT. The rearrangement joins TRBV3-1 (or the pseudogene TRBV3-2) to TRBJ1-1; no clear D. The CDR3 covers 14 residues. The germline V and J ends were trimmed by 4 bases and 1 base, with 10 bases remaining between them. Germline V gene lookup returns CDR1 LGHDT and CDR2 YNNKEL (reference sequence).

V is TRBV6-1 and J is TRBJ1-6; 7 bases fit TRBD1. The V and J ends lost 1 base and 7 bases, in that order; junction bases with no gene match: 4. The CDR3 runs 15 residues. Germline CDR1 MNHNS, CDR2 SASEGT. The CDR3 here is CASSEGGQRNSPLHF. DNA of the CDR3: TGTGCCAGCAGTGAAGGGGGACAGAGGAATTCACCCCTCCACTTT.

The chain employs TRBV19 and TRBJ1-5; no clear D. Deletions cut 5 bases from V and 6 bases from J, with 11 bases between. Germline loops: CDR1 LNHDA, CDR2 SQIVND (reference sequence). The CDR3 spans 13 residues. DNA for the CDR3: TGTGCCAGTAGTGTCAGCGTAGGTCAGCCCCAGCATTTT. Translation gives CASSVSVGQPQHF.

The genes are TRBV7-9 and TRBJ2-7; 8 bases match TRBD1. This CDR3 contains 19 residues. V lost 1 base to trimming and J lost 0 bases; unmatched junction nucleotides: 14. CDR1 is SEHNR and CDR2 is FQNEAQ in the germline V gene (reference sequence). CDR3: CASSLVRPANRGVSYEQYF. As DNA, the CDR3 is TGTGCCAGCAGCTTAGTCCGTCCGGCCAACAGGGGGGTCTCCTACGAGCAGTACTTC.

This rearrangement joins TRBV2 to TRBJ2-3; TRBD1 agrees at 8 bases. CDR1 is SNHLY, CDR2 FYNNEI, per germline. CDR3 size: 12 residues. V lost 3 bases, J lost 9 bases, and 2 bases stayed unmatched. This CDR3 is CASSDRGPTQYF. The CDR3 DNA reads TGTGCCAGCAGTGACAGGGGGCCCACGCAGTATTTT.

The chain is built from TRBV7-3 and TRBJ2-3, with 10 bases identical to TRBD2. The V gene's germline CDR1 is SGHTA and CDR2 FQGTGA. CDR3 length: 17 amino acids. After removal of 5 bases from V and 4 bases from J, the junction contained 12 bases not matched to a gene. The CDR3 reads CASSRGLAGAFADTQYF. The CDR3 coding sequence is TGTGCCAGCAGCCGAGGGCTAGCGGGAGCTTTTGCAGATACGCAGTATTTT.

As DNA, the CDR3 is TGTGCCAGCAGCCCCTGGGACAGGGGGGAGGAAAAACTGTTTTTT. Encoded protein: CASSPWDRGEEKLFF. This chain uses TRBV3-1 (or the pseudogene TRBV3-2) with TRBJ1-4; 11 bases map to TRBD1. CDR1 is LGHDT and CDR2 is YNNKEL in the germline V gene (reference sequence). This CDR3 has 15 residues. Trimming cost V 4 bases and J 8 bases; bases outside gene matches: 6.

CDR3 region: CASSLGLAAYNEQFF. The CDR3 DNA sequence: TGTGCCAGCAGCCTCGGACTAGCGGCCTACAATGAGCAGTTCTTC. The V call is TRBV11-2, the J call TRBJ2-1; 10 bases line up with TRBD2. The CDR3 totals 15 residues. The V gene's germline CDR1 is SGHAT and CDR2 FQNNGV. Trimming removed 5 bases from V and 2 bases from J; junction bases left unmatched: 3.

This chain links TRBV5-8 with TRBJ2-1; 11 positions match TRBD2. The CDR3 extends over 16 amino acids. CDR1 is SGHTS, CDR2 YDEGEE, per germline. The V and J ends lost 0 bases and 3 bases, in that order; junction bases with no gene match: 2. The CDR3 DNA is TGTGCCAGCAGCTTGGGACTAGCGGGGAGCTACAATGAGCAGTTCTTC. Residues: CASSLGLAGSYNEQFF.

V usage is TRBV7-9 and J usage is TRBJ1-2; TRBD1 agrees at 8 bases. The V gene's germline CDR1 is SEHNR and CDR2 FQNEAQ (reference sequence). The CDR3 spans 13 residues. Trimming took 8 bases from V and 6 from J; bases not matched to a gene: 8. The CDR3 sequence: CASRDRQYHGYTF. The CDR3 DNA follows: TGTGCCAGCCGGGACAGGCAATACCATGGCTACACCTTC.

This clone was found a few times. V and J are TRBV19 and TRBJ2-3; 10 bases are a match to TRBD2. The V segment lost 5 bases and the J segment 5 bases; nucleotides outside the gene matches: 7. Germline V gives CDR1 LNHDA, CDR2 SQIVND (reference sequence). This CDR3 is 15 amino acids long. The CDR3 loop is CASSSLAGERDTQYF. CDR3 nucleotide sequence: TGTGCCAGTAGTTCTCTAGCGGGAGAGAGAGATACGCAGTATTTT.

The chain links TRBV19 to TRBJ1-1, with a possible D match to TRBD1 (5 bases). The CDR3 spans 12 residues. V shed 6 bases and J shed 1 base, with 6 bases lying between them. Per the germline V gene, CDR1 is LNHDA and CDR2 is SQIVND (reference sequence). The CDR3 DNA is TGTGCCAGTAGCGGGGGGAACACTGAAGCTTTCTTT. Its protein is CASSGGNTEAFF.

The V and J genes are TRBV19 and TRBJ2-2; D might be TRBD2 (5 bases). CDR1 LNHDA and CDR2 SQIVND come from the germline V gene (reference sequence). With 0 bases removed from V and 0 bases from J, the gap between germline ends came to 11 bases. There are 17 residues in the CDR3. In nucleotides, the CDR3 is TGTGCCAGTAGTATAGAATCCAGCGGCGCGAACACCGGGGAGCTGTTTTTT. This gives the protein CASSIESSGANTGELFF.

The V call is TRBV25-1, the J call TRBJ1-4; the match to TRBD1 covers 7 bases. The CDR3 is 14 residues long. Germline assignment: CDR1 MGHDK and CDR2 SYGVNS. With V trimmed by 4 bases and J by 7 bases, 6 bases remained unmatched. CDR3: CASSVTGLSEKLFF. CDR3 DNA sequence: TGTGCCAGCAGTGTGACAGGGCTCAGTGAAAAACTGTTTTTT. Full variable domain (outside the CDR3, taken from reference TRBV25-1 and TRBJ1-4): EADIYQTPRYLVIGTGKKITLECSQTMGHDKMYWYQQDPGMELHLIHYSYGVNSTEKGDLSSESTVSRIRTEHFPLTLESARPSHTSQYLCASSVTGLSEKLFFGSGTQLSVL.

The V call is TRBV5-6, the J call TRBJ1-5, with TRBD1 matching 11 bases. Germline loops: CDR1 SGHDT, CDR2 YYEEEE. The CDR3 spans 15 residues. The ends lost 3 bases at V and 5 bases at J; junction bases unmatched: 4. CDR3 sequence: CASSSWTGGYQPQHF. CDR3 DNA sequence: TGTGCCAGCAGCTCCTGGACAGGGGGCTATCAGCCCCAGCATTTT.

The chain employs TRBV29-1 and TRBJ1-2; D is perhaps TRBD1 (6 bases). The CDR3 contains 12 residues. CDR1 is SQVTM and CDR2 is ANQGSEA in the germline V gene. Trimming cost V 3 bases and J 8 bases, with 13 bases left between them. CDR3 region: CSVDIQGRGYTF. As DNA, the CDR3 is TGCAGCGTTGATATACAGGGAAGGGGCTACACCTTC.

This CDR3 reads CASSPSPGRLTEAFF. The CDR3 nucleotides read TGTGCCAGCAGCCCCAGCCCGGGGAGGTTGACTGAAGCTTTCTTT. The gene calls are TRBV13 and TRBJ1-1, with no clear D. Germline V gene data show CDR1 as PRHDT and CDR2 as FYEKMQ (reference sequence). This CDR3 region has 15 residues. V gave up 5 bases and J gave up 5 bases, with 18 bases separating them.

This clone appeared a few times. This sequence joins TRBV7-2 and TRBJ2-1; 7 bases line up with TRBD2. This CDR3 comprises 13 residues. Per the germline V gene, CDR1 is SGHTA and CDR2 is FQGNSA. V dropped 3 bases and J dropped 7; count of bases not matched to a gene: 3. The CDR3 DNA is TGTGCCAGCAGCTTCGGGGGGAGTAATGAGCAGTTCTTC. Translating it yields CASSFGGSNEQFF. Drawing the rest from reference TRBV7-2 and TRBJ2-1, the complete variable domain is GAGVSQSPSNKVTEKGKDVELRCDPISGHTALYWYRQSLGQGLEFLIYFQGNSAPDKSGLPSDRFSAERTGGSVSTLTIQRTQQEDSAVYLCASSFGGSNEQFFGPGTRLTVL.